A single sample is the source of the 22 T cell receptor beta chains below, sequenced in a study of blood T cell repertoires in COVID-19. TCRdb's copy holds only in-frame clones and misses some; the assay was immunoSEQ multiplex PCR. In the table there are about 440,000 clones, 87% of which are singletons. The specimen sequenced was PBMCs or T cells enriched from blood (not recorded which). These receptors were collected from a woman aged 18 to 35 with acute COVID-19.

There are a few counts of this clone. V usage is TRBV5-5 and J usage is TRBJ1-6; D gene unclear. The CDR3 is 15 amino acids. Trimming shortened V by 0 bases and J by 7 bases, and 11 bases separated the two germline ends. Germline CDR1 and CDR2: SGHKS and YYEKEE (reference sequence). DNA for the CDR3: TGTGCCAGCAGCTTGGGGGCAGCATTAAATTCACCCCTCCACTTT. Translating it yields CASSLGAALNSPLHF.

The CDR3 spells CASSVADQGGTGELFF. The CDR3, as DNA: TGTGCCAGCAGCGTAGCTGACCAGGGAGGGACCGGGGAGCTGTTTTTT. This chain links TRBV9 with TRBJ2-2; 7 bases line up with TRBD2. The CDR3 extends over 16 amino acids. Germline V gene lookup returns CDR1 SGDLS and CDR2 YYNGEE. Trimming cost V 0 bases and J 5 bases; bases outside gene matches: 7.

The V call is TRBV6-5, the J call TRBJ2-1, with D perhaps TRBD2 (6 bases). This CDR3 is built from 13 residues. Trimming stripped 7 bases from V and 6 bases from J, with 13 bases between. Germline V gives CDR1 MNHEY, CDR2 SVGAGI. CDR3 nucleotide sequence: TGTGCCAGCACTAAGACGGGAGTCAATGAGCAGTTCTTC. It codes for CASTKTGVNEQFF.

V usage is TRBV4-1 and J usage is TRBJ2-7; 11 bases fit TRBD2. This CDR3 spans 15 amino acids. V dropped 1 base and J dropped 1; count of bases not matched to a gene: 0. The germline gives CDR1 MGHRA, CDR2 YSYEKL. The CDR3 loop reads CASSQGLAGSYEQYF. CDR3 in DNA: TGCGCCAGCAGCCAAGGACTAGCGGGATCCTACGAGCAGTACTTC.

The chain is built from TRBV12-3 or TRBV12-4 and TRBJ1-6; D is perhaps TRBD1 (6 bases). The CDR3 sequence is 13 residues long. Trimming took off 1 base at V and 10 bases at J, with 8 bases between the two ends. Here the CDR3 reads CASSLGGRSPLHF. CDR3 nucleotide sequence: TGTGCCAGCAGTTTAGGGGGGCGGTCACCCCTCCACTTT.

This rearrangement joins TRBV2 to TRBJ2-1; 12 bases fit TRBD2. The length of the CDR3 is 15 residues. Germline V lookup: CDR1 SNHLY, CDR2 FYNNEI. The ends lost 6 bases at V and 4 bases at J; junction bases unmatched: 4. CDR3 loop: CASSPTSGSYNEQFF. CDR3 in DNA: TGTGCCAGCAGCCCGACTAGCGGGAGTTACAATGAGCAGTTCTTC.

The chain links TRBV30 to TRBJ2-2, with D unresolved. Germline assignment: CDR1 GTSNPN and CDR2 SVGIG (reference sequence). The CDR3 sequence is 14 residues long. V was pared by 5 bases and J by 4 bases, with 14 bases between. The CDR3, as DNA: TGTGCCTGGTTCAAACCTTGGAGCACCGGGGAGCTGTTTTTT. Protein sequence: CAWFKPWSTGELFF.

In this sample, this clone turned up once. The V and J genes are TRBV6-4 and TRBJ2-5; the D gene is possibly TRBD2 (6 bases). With 3 bases removed from V and 2 bases from J, the gap between germline ends came to 13 bases. CDR1 and CDR2 (germline): MRHNA, SNTAGT. The CDR3 extends over 15 amino acids. CDR3 loop: CASSESSGAQETQYF. CDR3 DNA sequence: TGTGCCAGCAGTGAGAGTAGCGGAGCACAAGAGACCCAGTACTTC.

This chain joins TRBV7-9 and TRBJ1-3; D remains unclear. This CDR3 has 17 amino acids. Germline V gene data show CDR1 as SEHNR and CDR2 as FQNEAQ (reference sequence). Trimming stripped 2 bases from V and 0 bases from J, with 14 bases between. CDR3 sequence (DNA): TGTGCCAGCAGCTTAAATACCCGCCTTAGCTCTGGAAACACCATATATTTT. This sequence encodes CASSLNTRLSSGNTIYF.

This clone showed up just a few times. The chain recombines TRBV30 with TRBJ1-1; TRBD1 might be the D (6 bases). V was shortened by 3 bases and J by 0 bases, with 11 bases between the two germline ends. This CDR3 has 14 amino acids. Germline loops: CDR1 GTSNPN, CDR2 SVGIG (reference sequence). CDR3 nucleotide sequence: TGTGCCTGGAGCAAAACAGGGTTGAACACTGAAGCTTTCTTT. It codes for CAWSKTGLNTEAFF.

This clone came up a few times. The V and J genes are TRBV12-3 or TRBV12-4 and TRBJ1-2, with 8 bases aligning to TRBD1. V lost 6 bases to trimming and J lost 11 bases; unmatched junction nucleotides: 8. The CDR3 runs 12 residues. The CDR3 region is CASRGDRWRYTF. CDR3 nucleotides: TGTGCCAGCAGGGGGGACAGGTGGAGATACACCTTC.

The J gene is TRBJ2-7, the V gene TRBV29-1; D perhaps matches TRBD2 (6 bases). Deletions cut 6 bases from V and 6 bases from J, with 15 bases between. Germline assignment: CDR1 SQVTM and CDR2 ANQGSEA. The CDR3 runs to 12 residues. The CDR3 spells CSVWGEESEQYF. The CDR3 DNA sequence: TGCAGCGTGTGGGGGGAGGAATCCGAGCAGTACTTC.

The chain joins TRBV18 to TRBJ2-5; TRBD1 is a possible D gene (6 bases). The germline V gene encodes CDR1 KGHSH and CDR2 LQKENI. V was trimmed by 6 bases and J by 5 bases, leaving 16 bases between them. The CDR3 covers 14 residues. DNA of the CDR3: TGTGCCAGCTCGCCTGGACAGTCCGAGGAGACCCAGTACTTC. Protein product: CASSPGQSEETQYF.

The V call is TRBV5-5, the J call TRBJ2-7; D gene unclear. The V end lost 0 bases, the J end lost 2 bases, and 9 bases lay between the germline ends. The CDR3 runs 14 residues. The V gene's germline CDR1 is SGHKS and CDR2 YYEKEE (reference sequence). CDR3 coding DNA: TGTGCCAGCAGCTTGGTTGGTACAGCCTACGAGCAGTACTTC. Protein sequence: CASSLVGTAYEQYF. Full variable domain (outside the CDR3, taken from reference TRBV5-5 and TRBJ2-7): DAGVTQSPTHLIKTRGQQVTLRCSPISGHKSVSWYQQVLGQGPQFIFQYYEKEERGRGNFPDRFSARQFPNYSSELNVNALLLGDSALYLCASSLVGTAYEQYFGPGTRLTVT.

This clone was found a few times. The rearrangement joins TRBV3-1 (or the pseudogene TRBV3-2) to TRBJ2-3, with D hard to call. Per the germline V gene, CDR1 is LGHDT and CDR2 is YNNKEL (reference sequence). Trimming removed 4 bases from V and 0 bases from J, with 14 bases in between. This CDR3 contains 16 residues. The CDR3 sequence: CASSPRGTTSTDTQYF. The CDR3, as DNA: TGTGCCAGCAGCCCCCGAGGAACCACTAGCACAGATACGCAGTATTTT.

The rearrangement uses TRBV7-2 and TRBJ2-5, with a possible D match to TRBD1 (5 bases). CDR3 size: 14 residues. Trimming removed 3 bases at V and 0 bases at J, with 8 bases between. CDR1 and CDR2 (germline): SGHTA, FQGNSA. The CDR3 sequence is CASSFGQHQETQYF. CDR3 sequence (DNA): TGTGCCAGCAGCTTCGGACAACACCAAGAGACCCAGTACTTC.

The J gene is TRBJ2-7, the V gene TRBV7-9, with D perhaps TRBD1 (6 bases). Trimming took off 5 bases at V and 1 base at J, with 15 bases between the two ends. The CDR3 has 15 residues. CDR1 is SEHNR and CDR2 is FQNEAQ in the germline V gene (reference sequence). The CDR3 region has the DNA TGTGCCAGCAGCCCCTCCGGGACACCGTCCTACGAGCAGTACTTC. Amino acid sequence: CASSPSGTPSYEQYF.

This rearrangement joins TRBV7-2 to TRBJ2-7, with TRBD2 identical over 8 bases. Losses at the gene ends were 2 bases for V and 5 bases for J; bases not matched to a gene: 8. CDR1 and CDR2 from the germline V gene are SGHTA and FQGNSA. This CDR3 is 15 amino acids long. For the CDR3, the DNA is TGTGCCAGCAGCTTATCCAGCGGGAGTAAGAACGAGCAGTACTTC. It codes for CASSLSSGSKNEQYF.

The CDR3 bases are TGTGCCAGCAGTTTGGAGAGAGAGCAGTTCTTC. Translating it yields CASSLEREQFF. The chain couples TRBV12-3 or TRBV12-4 to TRBJ2-1; D is undetermined. The V and J ends lost 3 bases and 10 bases respectively, with 7 bases between them. This CDR3 contains 11 residues.

The sample holds one count of this clone. The chain recombines TRBV7-9 with TRBJ1-5, with D possibly TRBD1 on 6 matching bases. CDR3 length equals 15 residues. The germline V and J ends were trimmed by 5 bases and 0 bases, with 11 bases remaining between them. From germline, CDR1 is SEHNR and CDR2 FQNEAQ (reference sequence). The CDR3 spells CASSPGQNSNQPQHF. CDR3 nucleotides: TGTGCCAGCAGCCCCGGACAGAATAGCAATCAGCCCCAGCATTTT.

V gene TRBV18 combines with J gene TRBJ1-2; D ambiguous. V gave up 0 bases and J gave up 1 base, with 6 bases separating them. Germline V lookup: CDR1 KGHSH, CDR2 LQKENI. This CDR3 has 14 amino acids. This CDR3 reads CASSPPASNYGYTF. CDR3 nucleotide sequence: TGTGCCAGCTCACCACCTGCCAGTAACTATGGCTACACCTTC.

The chain has TRBV10-2 and TRBJ1-2, with 7 positions matching TRBD1. Germline V lookup: CDR1 WSHSY, CDR2 SAAADI. V lost 3 bases and J lost 4; bases outside the gene matches: 5. CDR3 length: 14 amino acids. Written as DNA, the CDR3 is TGCGCCAGCAGTGACCCTCGACAGGGCTATGGCTACACCTTC. Its translation: CASSDPRQGYGYTF.